This T cell receptor (beta chain) was captured by sequencing in a study of human T cells and chemical hapten exposure. Study-level background: Epicutaneous patch tests delivered 0.01% DPC to the upper back, with evaluation at 6 days. Study observations and caveats: DPC sensitization produced no change in TCRs with frequency above 1 in 1000. Controls formed significantly fewer large CDR3 similarity clusters than expanded TCRs did.

Indicated time point: patch test 3, about 24 weeks after DPC sensitization. Documented treatment: therapeutic diphenylcyclopropenone sensitization with weekly scalp DPC. Germline assignment: CDR1 KGHSH and CDR2 LQKENI. V shed 0 bases, J shed 3 bases, and the junction held 3 bases outside the gene matches. The CDR3 extends over 15 amino acids. In the original processing: Ranging from roughly 23,224 to 700,000, TCR counts per sample had a median value of 95,638. TCRdb re-called the RACE reads through MiXCR, storing one row per CDR3 protein. These V and J calls originate from TCRdb's pipeline instead of the authors' own analysis. The sample has 130,000 or so distinct CDR3 sequences, about 11% seen once. This clonotype was counted only a few times. Its antigen is still unknown.

Sequencing was performed on whole blood, taken in connection with sensitization to the hapten diphenylcyclopropenone (DPC). The receptor was derived from a woman in her fifties or sixties with alopecia areata. Some clones in this sample may be carry-over from other donors' samples. The J gene is TRBJ1-2, the V gene TRBV18; 8 bases align to TRBD1. As DNA, the CDR3 is TGTGCCAGCTCACCACCGGACAGGGAGGACTATGGCTACACCTTC. It encodes CASSPPDREDYGYTF.